Each of the 30 T cell receptor beta chains below was sequenced from the same sample in a study of OX40 agonist ivuxolimab in advanced cancers. TCRdb keeps only in-frame clones here, not all; method: immunoSEQ multiplex PCR. The table records tens of thousands of clones, roughly 88% of them present only once. The sample in question was CD4+ or CD8+ T cells sorted from blood, obtained in a trial of the OX40 agonist ivuxolimab. The receptors come from an adult with an advanced solid tumor such as melanoma, head and neck, liver or kidney cancer.

The J gene is TRBJ2-3, the V gene TRBV25-1; D call uncertain. V was pared by 5 bases and J by 6 bases, with 6 bases between. Germline V gives CDR1 MGHDK, CDR2 SYGVNS. CDR3 size: 11 residues. DNA for the CDR3: TGTGCCAGCAGTCTAGGGGATACGCAGTATTTT. Its protein is CASSLGDTQYF.

The chain carries TRBV28 and TRBJ1-5; no clear D. Looked up from germline, CDR1 is MDHEN and CDR2 is SYDVKM. Trimming took 2 bases from V and 2 from J, leaving 10 bases between them. The CDR3 has 15 amino acids. This CDR3 reads CASSLVHAGNQPQHF. In DNA, the CDR3 is TGTGCCAGCAGTTTAGTACACGCGGGCAATCAGCCCCAGCATTTT.

The V call is TRBV19, the J call TRBJ2-1; 8 bases agree with TRBD2. The CDR3 consists of 17 residues. Germline assignment: CDR1 LNHDA and CDR2 SQIVND (reference sequence). The J segment lost 2 bases and the V segment lost 4 bases, leaving 10 bases of the junction unmatched. The CDR3 spells CASSKGTGGGPYNEQFF. The CDR3 DNA reads TGTGCCAGTAGTAAGGGGACCGGCGGGGGGCCCTACAATGAGCAGTTCTTC.

The V and J genes are TRBV18 and TRBJ1-4; D unresolved. This CDR3 comprises 13 residues. In germline, CDR1 is KGHSH, CDR2 LQKENI. Trimming took off 3 bases at V and 2 bases at J, with 4 bases between the two ends. The CDR3: CASSPETNEKLFF. In DNA, the CDR3 is TGTGCCAGCTCACCTGAGACTAATGAAAAACTGTTTTTT.

The sample holds one count of this clone. The genes are TRBV7-9 and TRBJ2-5; D gene ambiguous. Trimming pared 0 bases from V and 1 base from J, leaving 9 bases between. This CDR3 comprises 15 residues. Germline V gene data show CDR1 as SEHNR and CDR2 as FQNEAQ (reference sequence). CDR3 in amino acids: CASSLAAGAQETQYF. CDR3 nucleotides: TGTGCCAGCAGCTTAGCGGCAGGTGCCCAAGAGACCCAGTACTTC.

V usage is TRBV28 and J usage is TRBJ2-3; D is uncertain. Looked up from germline, CDR1 is MDHEN and CDR2 is SYDVKM. The CDR3 runs 15 residues. V lost 5 bases and J lost 4, with 16 bases in between. CDR3 sequence (DNA): TGTGCCAGCAGTCCCCGTCGCCCCCGCGCAGATACGCAGTATTTT. It translates to CASSPRRPRADTQYF. The full variable domain, its missing parts supplied by reference TRBV28 and TRBJ2-3, is DVKVTQSSRYLVKRTGEKVFLECVQDMDHENMFWYRQDPGLGLRLIYFSYDVKMKEKGDIPEGYSVSREKKERFSLILESASTNQTSMYLCASSPRRPRADTQYFGPGTRLTVL.

J is TRBJ1-2 and V is TRBV6-5; TRBD1 is a possible D gene (5 bases). The CDR3 is made up of 14 amino acids. V shed 6 bases and J shed 2 bases, with 13 bases lying between them. Germline CDR1 is MNHEY and CDR2 is SVGAGI. The CDR3, as DNA: TGTGCCAGCAGCACCGGGACGGGAAACTATGGCTACACCTTC. Amino acids: CASSTGTGNYGYTF.

V gene TRBV11-2 combines with J gene TRBJ1-6; 7 bases match TRBD1. After removal of 4 bases from V and 10 bases from J, the junction contained 13 bases not matched to a gene. The V gene's germline CDR1 is SGHAT and CDR2 FQNNGV. This CDR3 spans 16 amino acids. In DNA, the CDR3 is TGTGCCAGCAGCTCGTCCCGGGACAGCGGATCATCACCCCTCCACTTT. It specifies CASSSSRDSGSSPLHF.

V is TRBV9 and J is TRBJ2-7, with 7 bases that match TRBD1. This CDR3 has 16 amino acids. The ends lost 1 base at V and 3 bases at J; junction bases unmatched: 10. The germline V gene has CDR1 SGDLS and CDR2 YYNGEE. In nucleotides, the CDR3 is TGTGCCAGCAGCGTATCCCCCGCAGGGGGTATCTACGAGCAGTACTTC. As protein: CASSVSPAGGIYEQYF. The full variable domain, in which reference TRBV9 and TRBJ2-7 provide the parts outside the CDR3, is DSGVTQTPKHLITATGQRVTLRCSPRSGDLSVYWYQQSLDQGLQFLIQYYNGEERAKGNILERFSAQQFPDLHSELNLSSLELGDSALYFCASSVSPAGGIYEQYFGPGTRLTVT.

This sequence joins TRBV5-1 and TRBJ2-2; D ambiguous. Germline V gives CDR1 SGHRS, CDR2 YFSETQ. The CDR3 is made up of 14 amino acids. With 4 bases removed from V and 1 base from J, the gap between germline ends came to 8 bases. The CDR3 sequence: CASSPAGNTGELFF. The CDR3, as DNA: TGCGCCAGCAGCCCGGCAGGGAACACCGGGGAGCTGTTTTTT.

The chain recombines TRBV10-2 with TRBJ1-5, with 7 bases matching TRBD1. Germline V gene data show CDR1 as WSHSY and CDR2 as SAAADI. This CDR3 spans 15 amino acids. V shed 7 bases and J 6 bases; nucleotides not matched to a gene: 12. Written as DNA, the CDR3 is TGCGCCAGCATGGGTGGGGAGGGGGCTGGTCAGCCCCAGCATTTT. Residues: CASMGGEGAGQPQHF.

The chain joins TRBV19 to TRBJ2-5, with a possible D match to TRBD1 (5 bases). The CDR3 contains 14 residues. Trimming shortened V by 5 bases and J by 1 base, and 11 bases separated the two germline ends. CDR1 and CDR2 (germline): LNHDA, SQIVND (reference sequence). CDR3 nucleotide sequence: TGTGCCAGTAGTGCGCAGACAGTCCAAGAGACCCAGTACTTC. It codes for CASSAQTVQETQYF.

The chain links TRBV7-2 to TRBJ2-7; D gene unclear. The CDR3 loop spans 14 amino acids. V was trimmed by 3 bases and J by 2 bases, leaving 11 bases between them. Germline CDR1 and CDR2: SGHTA and FQGNSA. In DNA form, the CDR3 reads TGTGCCAGCAGCTTTTCCCAGGCGGCCTACGAGCAGTACTTC. Protein product: CASSFSQAAYEQYF.

The chain combines TRBV25-1 with TRBJ2-5; D gene uncertain. The germline CDR1 and CDR2 sequences are MGHDK and SYGVNS. With 2 bases removed from V and 3 bases from J, the gap between germline ends came to 7 bases. The CDR3 runs 13 residues. The CDR3 here is CASSEPTKETQYF. CDR3 sequence (DNA): TGTGCCAGCAGTGAACCTACCAAAGAGACCCAGTACTTC.

This clone has just one count. The chain uses TRBV5-1 and TRBJ2-5, with a weak D call TRBD1 (5 bases). CDR1 is SGHRS and CDR2 is YFSETQ in the germline V gene. V was pared by 0 bases and J by 1 base, with 10 bases between. The CDR3 has 15 residues. The chain's CDR3 is CASSLEQESQETQYF. For the CDR3, the DNA is TGCGCCAGCAGCTTGGAACAGGAGAGCCAAGAGACCCAGTACTTC.

The J gene is TRBJ2-4, the V gene TRBV30; unclear D gene. Germline CDR1 and CDR2: GTSNPN and SVGIG (reference sequence). V shed 1 base and J shed 2 bases, with 3 bases lying between them. The CDR3 sequence is 12 residues long. CDR3 residues: CAWSGTKNIQYF. DNA for the CDR3: TGTGCCTGGAGTGGGACCAAAAACATTCAGTACTTC.

The chain joins TRBV6-5 to TRBJ2-7, with D perhaps TRBD1 (6 bases). CDR1 is MNHEY, CDR2 SVGAGI, per germline. The V and J ends lost 5 bases and 8 bases respectively, with 10 bases between them. The CDR3 contains 11 residues. DNA of the CDR3: TGTGCCAGCAGTGAAGGACAGAAGCAGTACTTC. This sequence encodes CASSEGQKQYF.

The chain recombines TRBV5-1 with TRBJ1-6; 7 bases are a match to TRBD1. This CDR3 spans 13 amino acids. V lost 4 bases to trimming and J lost 7 bases; unmatched junction nucleotides: 2. CDR1 is SGHRS and CDR2 is YFSETQ in the germline V gene. CDR3: CASSADRNSPLHF. In DNA, the CDR3 is TGCGCCAGCAGCGCGGACAGGAATTCACCCCTCCACTTT.

J is TRBJ1-2 and V is TRBV7-2; 10 bases line up with TRBD1. The junction had 11 bases not matched to a gene; V was cut back by 5 bases and J by 8 bases. Germline lookup yields CDR1 SGHTA and CDR2 FQGNSA. The CDR3 covers 15 residues. CDR3 DNA: TGTGCCAGCAGCCCTACCGGGACAGGGGTTTTGGGCTACACCTTC. This sequence encodes CASSPTGTGVLGYTF.

This clone appeared a few times. The chain links TRBV27 to TRBJ1-5; unclear D gene. Per germline, CDR1 MNHEY and CDR2 SMNVEV (reference sequence). Trimming took off 3 bases at V and 2 bases at J, with 8 bases between the two ends. This CDR3 is 14 amino acids long. The CDR3 loop reads CASSFRVGNQPQHF. The CDR3 nucleotides read TGTGCCAGCAGTTTCCGGGTGGGCAATCAGCCCCAGCATTTT.

V and J are TRBV28 and TRBJ2-7, with D maybe TRBD1 (6 bases). The CDR3 runs to 14 residues. Germline loops: CDR1 MDHEN, CDR2 SYDVKM. V lost 5 bases, J lost 2 bases, and 13 bases lay in between. CDR3 in DNA: TGTGCCAGCAGTACGGGGACATCCACCTACGAGCAGTACTTC. It yields the protein CASSTGTSTYEQYF.

The chain combines TRBV2 with TRBJ1-2; D is undetermined. The CDR3 extends over 13 amino acids. V lost 2 bases and J lost 5, with 9 bases in between. Per the germline V gene, CDR1 is SNHLY and CDR2 is FYNNEI. The CDR3 bases are TGTGCCAGCAGTGAAACAGCTTTTTATGGCTACACCTTC. Protein product: CASSETAFYGYTF.

V usage is TRBV20-1 and J usage is TRBJ1-2; tentative D call: TRBD1 (5 bases). Trimming took off 3 bases at V and 6 bases at J, with 8 bases between the two ends. The CDR3 covers 11 residues. CDR1 and CDR2 (germline): DFQATT, SNEGSKA (reference sequence). The CDR3 coding sequence is TGCAGTGCTAGGGGGGACCATGGCTACACCTTC. It codes for CSARGDHGYTF.

The gene calls are TRBV9 and TRBJ2-3; a possible D gene is TRBD2 (9 bases). Trimming shortened V by 4 bases and J by 4 bases, and 22 bases separated the two germline ends. Germline V CDR1 and CDR2: SGDLS, YYNGEE. This CDR3 region has 17 residues. This CDR3 reads CASSPGGGGAGSDTQYF. CDR3 nucleotide sequence: TGTGCCAGCAGCCCAGGGGGCGGGGGGGCCGGCTCAGATACGCAGTATTTT. Full variable domain (outside the CDR3, taken from reference TRBV9 and TRBJ2-3): DSGVTQTPKHLITATGQRVTLRCSPRSGDLSVYWYQQSLDQGLQFLIQYYNGEERAKGNILERFSAQQFPDLHSELNLSSLELGDSALYFCASSPGGGGAGSDTQYFGPGTRLTVL.

This clone has only one observation. The chain carries TRBV7-2 and TRBJ1-1; TRBD1 is a possible D gene (5 bases). The CDR3 runs to 16 residues. The germline V gene has CDR1 SGHTA and CDR2 FQGNSA. Trimming left V 5 bases short and J 1 base short, with 17 bases between. CDR3 protein: CASSPSGGRRNTEAFF. CDR3 nucleotide sequence: TGTGCCAGCAGCCCCAGTGGGGGGAGGAGGAACACTGAAGCTTTCTTT.

This chain connects TRBV18 to TRBJ2-7, with D unresolved. The CDR3 runs to 14 residues. The V end was cut by 3 bases, the J end by 5 bases, with 14 bases between. Germline V gene sequence: CDR1 KGHSH, CDR2 LQKENI. CDR3 loop: CASSPSQRSNEQYF. The CDR3 bases are TGTGCCAGCTCACCGTCACAGAGGAGCAACGAGCAGTACTTC. The entire variable domain, with the rest obtained from reference TRBV18 and TRBJ2-7, is as follows: NAGVMQNPRHLVRRRGQEARLRCSPMKGHSHVYWYRQLPEEGLKFMVYLQKENIIDESGMPKERFSAEFPKEGPSILRIQQVVRGDSAAYFCASSPSQRSNEQYFGPGTRLTVT.

This clone was picked up a small number of times. The chain links TRBV19 to TRBJ1-5; D remains ambiguous. V was trimmed by 5 bases and J by 4 bases, leaving 6 bases between them. CDR3 length equals 12 residues. CDR1 and CDR2 (germline): LNHDA, SQIVND (reference sequence). In DNA form, the CDR3 reads TGTGCCAGTAGTGAGGATAATCAGCCCCAGCATTTT. It encodes CASSEDNQPQHF. The full variable domain, rest sourced from reference TRBV19 and TRBJ1-5, is DGGITQSPKYLFRKEGQNVTLSCEQNLNHDAMYWYRQDPGQGLRLIYYSQIVNDFQKGDIAEGYSVSREKKESFPLTVTSAQKNPTAFYLCASSEDNQPQHFGDGTRLSIL.

V is TRBV5-1 and J is TRBJ2-3, with D possibly matching TRBD2 (6 bases). Trimming pared 4 bases from V and 6 bases from J, leaving 15 bases between. CDR1 is SGHRS, CDR2 YFSETQ, per germline. The CDR3 consists of 14 residues. The CDR3 coding sequence is TGCGCCAGCAGCCAGGACGGAGGGTCGGATACGCAGTATTTT. Protein product: CASSQDGGSDTQYF.

The rearrangement uses TRBV11-3 and TRBJ2-3, with D tentatively TRBD2 (5 bases). V gave up 4 bases and J gave up 2 bases, with 7 bases separating them. Germline-derived CDR1 and CDR2 are SGHNT and YENEEA. CDR3 length: 13 amino acids. The CDR3 DNA reads TGTGCCAGCAGCTCGACTATCACAGATACGCAGTATTTT. It codes for CASSSTITDTQYF.

The chain joins TRBV15 to TRBJ2-4; D not certain. Trimming removed 10 bases from V and 3 bases from J, with 13 bases in between. The V gene's germline CDR1 is LNHNV and CDR2 YYDKDF (reference sequence). The CDR3 is made up of 13 amino acids. CDR3 region: CAIGLRDKNIQYF. The CDR3 nucleotides are TGTGCCATAGGGCTTAGGGACAAAAACATTCAGTACTTC.